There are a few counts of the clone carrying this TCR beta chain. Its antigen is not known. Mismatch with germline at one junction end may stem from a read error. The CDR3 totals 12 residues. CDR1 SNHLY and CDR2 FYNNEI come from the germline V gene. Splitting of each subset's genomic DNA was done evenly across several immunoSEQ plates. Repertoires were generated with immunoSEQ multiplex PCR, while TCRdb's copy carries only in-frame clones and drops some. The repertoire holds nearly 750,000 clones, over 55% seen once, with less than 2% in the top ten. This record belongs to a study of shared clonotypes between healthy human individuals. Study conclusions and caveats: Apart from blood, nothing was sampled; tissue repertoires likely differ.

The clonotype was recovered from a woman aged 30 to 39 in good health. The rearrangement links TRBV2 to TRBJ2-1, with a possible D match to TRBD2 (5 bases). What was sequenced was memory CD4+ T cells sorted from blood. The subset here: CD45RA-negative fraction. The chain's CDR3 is CASSTGTRFGVF. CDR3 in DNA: TGTGCCAGCAGTACGGGAACCCGCTTTGGAGTCTTC.